Below, 3 T cell receptor beta chains from the same sample are listed, as sequenced in a study of early T cells in non-severe SARS-CoV-2 infection. TCRdb redid the calling of the 5' RACE reads with MiXCR, one entry per CDR3 protein. The data contain about 49,000 distinct CDR3 sequences, 5.5% to 8% of them seen just once; the ten biggest clones take up less than 3.5%. The sample consisted of whole blood, taken at baseline. These receptors were collected from an adult who was a healthcare worker with PCR-confirmed SARS-CoV-2 infection or an uninfected control (not recorded which).

Only a few counts were recorded for this clonotype. The CDR3 coding sequence is TGTGCCAGCAGTACCGGGAGAGCTAACTATGGCTACACCTTC. This sequence encodes CASSTGRANYGYTF. This chain links TRBV2 with TRBJ1-2; D call uncertain. Between the trimmed V and J ends, which lost 5 bases and 0 bases, there was a span of 10 bases. Germline V CDR1 and CDR2: SNHLY, FYNNEI. This CDR3 comprises 14 residues.

This chain joins TRBV7-2 and TRBJ1-3; D uncertain. The germline V and J ends were trimmed by 8 bases and 4 bases, with 9 bases remaining between them. The V gene's germline CDR1 is SGHTA and CDR2 FQGNSA. The length of the CDR3 is 12 residues. CDR3 in DNA: TGTGCCAGCGTCCGAGAAGGAAACACCATATATTTT. It specifies CASVREGNTIYF.

On this clonotype itself: A read error may be the cause here, since a much bigger clone is one base away. J is TRBJ2-7 and V is TRBV11-2, with TRBD2 matching over 14 bases. Germline V CDR1 and CDR2: SGHAT, FQNNGV. V lost 5 bases to trimming and J lost 2 bases; unmatched junction nucleotides: 2. The CDR3 is 15 residues long. CDR3 coding DNA: TGTGCCAGCAGCCAGGGACTAGCGGGGGCCTACGAGCAGTACTTC. This encodes CASSQGLAGAYEQYF.